This T cell receptor beta chain was retrieved from a study of blood T cells in healthy people across ages. Using a J-beta primer mix together with a sample-barcoded 5' primer, a second PCR was run for roughly 6 to 12 cycles. A single record per CDR3 protein comes from TCRdb applying MiXCR to the 5' RACE reads. The table has 700,000 or so distinct CDR3 sequences, roughly two fifths seen once. The length of the CDR3 is 12 residues. Trimming took 10 bases from V and 4 from J, leaving 11 bases between them. On this clonotype: Its antigen is not identified. A much more abundant neighbour one base away suggests this may be a read error.

Study-wide findings and caveats: Naive CD4+ cell counts and diversity both ran higher in long-lived than in aged donors.

Source material: blood. The clonotype comes from a man at least 80 years old in good health. The V and J genes are TRBV12-3 or TRBV12-4 and TRBJ2-1, with unresolved D. Written as DNA, the CDR3 is TGTGCCATCAGACCCTATTACAATGAGCAGTTCTTC. Its protein is CAIRPYYNEQFF.